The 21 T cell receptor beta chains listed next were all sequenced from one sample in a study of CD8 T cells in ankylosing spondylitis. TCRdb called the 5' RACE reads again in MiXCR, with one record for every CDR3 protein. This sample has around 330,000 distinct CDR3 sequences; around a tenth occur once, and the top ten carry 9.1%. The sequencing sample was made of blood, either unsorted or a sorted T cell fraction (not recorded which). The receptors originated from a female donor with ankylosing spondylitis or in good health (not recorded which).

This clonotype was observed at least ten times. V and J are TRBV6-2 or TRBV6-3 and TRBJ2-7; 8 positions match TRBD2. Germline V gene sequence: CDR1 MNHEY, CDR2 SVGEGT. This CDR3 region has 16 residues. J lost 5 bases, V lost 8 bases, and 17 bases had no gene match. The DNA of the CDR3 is TGTGCCAGCTCTGTAGGCGGGAGCGGGAGAGGCCACGAGCAGTACTTC. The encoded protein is CASSVGGSGRGHEQYF.

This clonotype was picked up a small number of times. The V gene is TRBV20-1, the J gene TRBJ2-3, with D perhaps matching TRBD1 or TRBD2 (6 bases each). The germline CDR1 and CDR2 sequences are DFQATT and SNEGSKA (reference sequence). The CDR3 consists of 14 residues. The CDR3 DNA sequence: TGCAGCGCGACTTGGGGGGCGAGCACAGATACGCAGTATTTT. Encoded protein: CSATWGASTDTQYF.

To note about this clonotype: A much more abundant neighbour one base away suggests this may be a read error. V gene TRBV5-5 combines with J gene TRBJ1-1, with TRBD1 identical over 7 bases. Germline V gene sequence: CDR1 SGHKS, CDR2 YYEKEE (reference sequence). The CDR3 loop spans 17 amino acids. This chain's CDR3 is CASPGMRRGPHTTEALF. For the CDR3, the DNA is TGTGCCAGCCCGGGAATGAGGAGGGGGCCTCACACCACTGAAGCTTTGTTT.

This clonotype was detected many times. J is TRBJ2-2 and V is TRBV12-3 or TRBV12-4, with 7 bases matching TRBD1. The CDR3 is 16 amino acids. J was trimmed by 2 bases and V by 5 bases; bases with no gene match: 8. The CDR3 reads CASSPETGSNTGELFF. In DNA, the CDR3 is TGTGCCAGCAGTCCTGAGACAGGGTCCAACACCGGGGAGCTGTTTTTT.

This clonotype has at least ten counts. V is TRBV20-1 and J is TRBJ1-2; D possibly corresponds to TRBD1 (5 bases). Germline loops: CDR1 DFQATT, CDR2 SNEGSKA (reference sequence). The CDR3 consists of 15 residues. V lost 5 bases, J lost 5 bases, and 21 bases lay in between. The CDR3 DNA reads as TGCAGTGCTCGGTACTCCTACCAGGGTCCGTATGGCTACACCTTC. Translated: CSARYSYQGPYGYTF.

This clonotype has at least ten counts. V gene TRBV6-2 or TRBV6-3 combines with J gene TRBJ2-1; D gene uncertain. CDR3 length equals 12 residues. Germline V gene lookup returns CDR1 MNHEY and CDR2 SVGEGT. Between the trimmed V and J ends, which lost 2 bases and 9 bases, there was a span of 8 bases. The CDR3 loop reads CASSYTLTEQFF. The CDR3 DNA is TGTGCCAGCAGTTACACCCTCACTGAGCAGTTCTTC.

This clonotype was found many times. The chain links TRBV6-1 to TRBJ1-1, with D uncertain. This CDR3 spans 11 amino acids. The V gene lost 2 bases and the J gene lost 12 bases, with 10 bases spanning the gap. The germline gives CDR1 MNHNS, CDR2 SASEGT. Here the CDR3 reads CASSELGKTFF. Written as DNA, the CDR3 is TGTGCCAGCAGTGAATTGGGGAAGACTTTCTTT.

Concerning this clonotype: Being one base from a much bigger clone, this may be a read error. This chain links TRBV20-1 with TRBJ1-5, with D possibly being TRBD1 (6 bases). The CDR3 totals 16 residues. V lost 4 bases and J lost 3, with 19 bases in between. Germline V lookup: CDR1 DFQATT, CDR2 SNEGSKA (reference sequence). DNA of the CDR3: TGCAGTGCTACCGCCCTTGGGGGGGCCGACAATCAGCCCCAGCATTTT. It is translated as CSATALGGADNQPQHF.

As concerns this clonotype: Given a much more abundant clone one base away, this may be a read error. CDR3 coding DNA: TGTGCCAGCACTCAGACTAGCGGGGTTGGCGGGGAGCTGTCTTTT. It yields the protein CASTQTSGVGGELSF. The rearrangement links TRBV12-3 or TRBV12-4 to TRBJ2-2; TRBD2 matches 11 bases. The CDR3 has 15 residues.

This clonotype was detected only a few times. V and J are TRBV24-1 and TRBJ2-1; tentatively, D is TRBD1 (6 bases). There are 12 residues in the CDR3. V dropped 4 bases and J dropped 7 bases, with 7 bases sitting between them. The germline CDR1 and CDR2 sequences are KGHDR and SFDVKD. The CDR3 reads CATSEDRNEQFF. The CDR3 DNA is TGTGCCACCAGTGAAGACAGGAATGAGCAGTTCTTC.

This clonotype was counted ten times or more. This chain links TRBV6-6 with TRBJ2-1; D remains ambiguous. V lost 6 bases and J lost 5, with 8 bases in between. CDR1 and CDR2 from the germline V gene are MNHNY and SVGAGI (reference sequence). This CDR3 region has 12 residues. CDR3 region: CASRDVDNEQFF. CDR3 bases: TGTGCCAGCAGGGACGTGGACAATGAGCAGTTCTTC.

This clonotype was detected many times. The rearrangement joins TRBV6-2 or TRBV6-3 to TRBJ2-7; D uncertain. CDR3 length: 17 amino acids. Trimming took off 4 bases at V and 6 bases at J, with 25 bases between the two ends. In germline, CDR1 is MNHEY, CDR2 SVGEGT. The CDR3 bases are TGTGCCAGCAGTTCTTGCTGCCTCCTAGGGTTGTTTATCGAGCAGTACTTC. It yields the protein CASSSCCLLGLFIEQYF.

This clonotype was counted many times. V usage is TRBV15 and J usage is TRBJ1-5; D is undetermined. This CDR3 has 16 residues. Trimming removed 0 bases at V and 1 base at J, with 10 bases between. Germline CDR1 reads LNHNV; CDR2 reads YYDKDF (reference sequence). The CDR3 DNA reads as TGTGCCACCAGCAGAGATTTGGGAGCCAGCAATCAGCCCCAGCATTTT. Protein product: CATSRDLGASNQPQHF.

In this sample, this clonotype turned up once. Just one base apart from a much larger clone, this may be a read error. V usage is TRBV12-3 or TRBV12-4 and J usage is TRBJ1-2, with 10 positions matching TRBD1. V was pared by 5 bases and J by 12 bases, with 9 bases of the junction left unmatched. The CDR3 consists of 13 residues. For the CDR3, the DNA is TGTGCCAGCAGTACGGGACAGGGGAAGAGCGACACCTTC. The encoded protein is CASSTGQGKSDTF.

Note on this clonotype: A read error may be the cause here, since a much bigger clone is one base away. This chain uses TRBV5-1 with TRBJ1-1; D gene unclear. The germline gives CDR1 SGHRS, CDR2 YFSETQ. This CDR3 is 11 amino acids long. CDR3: CASRLGTQAFF. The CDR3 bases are TGCGCCAGCAGGTTAGGCACTCAAGCTTTCTTT.

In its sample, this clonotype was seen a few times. In nucleotides, the CDR3 is TGTGCCAGCAGTTACACGCGGGGTTACAATGAGCAGTTCTTC. This translates into CASSYTRGYNEQFF. The chain couples TRBV6-5 to TRBJ2-1; D is possibly TRBD2 (6 bases). Germline CDR1 MNHEY, CDR2 SVGAGI. The CDR3 contains 14 residues. V lost 2 bases to trimming and J lost 4 bases, with 9 bases between them.

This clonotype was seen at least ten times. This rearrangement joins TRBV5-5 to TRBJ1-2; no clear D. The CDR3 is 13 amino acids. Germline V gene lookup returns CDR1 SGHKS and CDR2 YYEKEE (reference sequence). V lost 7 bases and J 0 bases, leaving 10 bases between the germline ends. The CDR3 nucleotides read TGTGCCAGCTTACAGAGAGCTAACTATGGCTACACCTTC. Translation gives CASLQRANYGYTF.

The CDR3 nucleotides read TGTGCCAGCGCCGGGACAGGGTCAGGCGGCTACACCTTC. This sequence encodes CASAGTGSGGYTF. The rearrangement links TRBV7-3 to TRBJ1-2; 9 bases line up with TRBD1. With 8 bases clipped from V and 8 bases from J, the junction kept 9 bases outside the gene matches. Germline values: CDR1 SGHTA, CDR2 FQGTGA. This CDR3 comprises 13 residues.

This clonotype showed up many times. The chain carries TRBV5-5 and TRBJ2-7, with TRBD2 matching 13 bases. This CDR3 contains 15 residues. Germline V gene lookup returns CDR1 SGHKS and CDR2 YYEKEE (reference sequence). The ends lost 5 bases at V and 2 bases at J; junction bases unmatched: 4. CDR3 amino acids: CASRTSGRSPYEQYF. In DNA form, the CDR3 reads TGTGCCAGCAGGACTAGCGGGAGGTCCCCCTACGAGCAGTACTTC.

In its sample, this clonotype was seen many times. The CDR3 DNA reads as TGCAGTGCTAGTAAGGGAAATTACAATGAGCAGTTCTTC. Its protein product is CSASKGNYNEQFF. The rearrangement uses TRBV20-1 and TRBJ2-1; the D is unclear. CDR3 length: 13 amino acids. V was shortened by 3 bases and J by 4 bases, with 10 bases between the two germline ends. In germline, CDR1 is DFQATT, CDR2 SNEGSKA (reference sequence).

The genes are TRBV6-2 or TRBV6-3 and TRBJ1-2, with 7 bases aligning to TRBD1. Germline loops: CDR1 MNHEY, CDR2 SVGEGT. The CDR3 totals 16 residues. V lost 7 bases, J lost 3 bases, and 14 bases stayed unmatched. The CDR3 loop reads CASKNSDPGQYYGYTF. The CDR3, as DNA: TGTGCCAGCAAAAATTCTGATCCGGGACAGTACTATGGCTACACCTTC.